This is a list of T cell receptor beta chains from one sample in a study of radiotherapy plus CTLA-4 blockade in lung cancer. TCRdb's table, derived via immunoSEQ multiplex PCR, lists solely in-frame clones and lacks some. In the table there are fewer than 100,000 clones, about four fifths of which are singletons. Sequencing used peripheral blood, obtained from a patient treated with radiotherapy plus ipilimumab. These receptors originate from a human donor with non-small cell lung cancer whose response to radiotherapy plus ipilimumab could not be evaluated. Some clones in this sample may be carry-over from other donors' samples. CDR3s include the opening cysteine and the closing phenylalanine or tryptophan. Each record gives: V gene, D gene, clone size, J gene, CDR3 DNA, CDR3 protein. The D gene is left open where the match is weak. Clone size is stated in some rows and not others, as once, few, many or a class when expanded.

V gene: TRBV29-1; D gene: TRBD2; clone size: -; J gene: TRBJ2-5; CDR3 DNA: TGCAGCGTTCCCGGGGGAGCGGGGGGTGGAGAGACCCAGTACTTC; CDR3 protein: CSVPGGAGGGETQYF
V gene: TRBV6-6; D gene: TRBD1; clone size: -; J gene: TRBJ2-2; CDR3 DNA: TGTGCCAGCAGGACCGGGACAGACACCGGGGAGCTGTTTTTT; CDR3 protein: CASRTGTDTGELFF
V gene: TRBV7-2; D gene: -; clone size: -; J gene: TRBJ1-2; CDR3 DNA: TGTGCCAGCAGCTTAGGGGGGGGAGGGGTATATGGCTACACCTTC; CDR3 protein: CASSLGGGGVYGYTF
V gene: TRBV5-1; D gene: TRBD2; clone size: once; J gene: TRBJ2-7; CDR3 DNA: TGCGCCAGCAGCTTGGGACTAGCGGCCCTCCCGGACGAGCAGTACTTC; CDR3 protein: CASSLGLAALPDEQYF
V gene: TRBV18; D gene: -; clone size: -; J gene: TRBJ1-3; CDR3 DNA: TGTGCCAGCTCACCAAGCCCCTACGACTCTGGAAACACCATATATTTT; CDR3 protein: CASSPSPYDSGNTIYF
V gene: TRBV5-4; D gene: TRBD2; clone size: -; J gene: TRBJ2-3; CDR3 DNA: TGTGCCAGCAGCTTGTACATCAGCGGGGGGAACACAGATACGCAGTATTTT; CDR3 protein: CASSLYISGGNTDTQYF
V gene: TRBV4-1; D gene: TRBD2; clone size: few; J gene: TRBJ2-3; CDR3 DNA: TGCGCCAGCAGCCCACAAACCTGGCGGGGGGGCGCAGATACGCAGTATTTT; CDR3 protein: CASSPQTWRGGADTQYF
V gene: TRBV19; D gene: TRBD1; clone size: -; J gene: TRBJ1-5; CDR3 DNA: TGTGCCAGTAGGACAGGGGGATGGCAGCCCCAGCATTTT; CDR3 protein: CASRTGGWQPQHF
V gene: TRBV5-4; D gene: -; clone size: -; J gene: TRBJ1-1; CDR3 DNA: TGTGCCAGCAGCTTGGGGGGAGGGGGTATGAACACTGAAGCTTTCTTT; CDR3 protein: CASSLGGGGMNTEAFF
V gene: TRBV5-4; D gene: TRBD1; clone size: -; J gene: TRBJ1-2; CDR3 DNA: TGTGCCAGCAGCTTGGGGACAGGGGAGAACTATGGCTACACCTTC; CDR3 protein: CASSLGTGENYGYTF
V gene: TRBV6-5; D gene: -; clone size: -; J gene: TRBJ1-4; CDR3 DNA: TGTGCCAGCAGTTTACAGACAGGAGAGAATGAAAAACTGTTTTTT; CDR3 protein: CASSLQTGENEKLFF
V gene: TRBV5-1; D gene: -; clone size: once; J gene: TRBJ1-4; CDR3 DNA: TGCGCCAGCAGTGAGTCCCGTGAAAAACTGCTTTTT; CDR3 protein: CASSESREKLLF
V gene: TRBV2; D gene: -; clone size: -; J gene: TRBJ1-4; CDR3 DNA: TGTGCCAGCACCACCTACCCACGGACAGTCGAAAAACTGTTTTTT; CDR3 protein: CASTTYPRTVEKLFF
V gene: TRBV5-1; D gene: TRBD1; clone size: -; J gene: TRBJ2-7; CDR3 DNA: TGCGCCAGCAGCTCTGAAGACAGGGACAAGCAGTACTTC; CDR3 protein: CASSSEDRDKQYF
V gene: TRBV11-3; D gene: -; clone size: -; J gene: TRBJ2-5; CDR3 DNA: TGTGCCAGCAGCTGGGGCAAAGAGACCCAGTACTTC; CDR3 protein: CASSWGKETQYF
V gene: TRBV4-2; D gene: TRBD1; clone size: once; J gene: TRBJ1-6; CDR3 DNA: TGTGCCAGCAGCCAAGACCGGGACAGGGTAAATTCACCCCTCCACTTT; CDR3 protein: CASSQDRDRVNSPLHF
V gene: TRBV9; D gene: -; clone size: -; J gene: TRBJ2-1; CDR3 DNA: TGTGCCAGCAGCTCTCTCTCCGGGGGAAATGAGCAGTTCTTC; CDR3 protein: CASSSLSGGNEQFF
V gene: TRBV30; D gene: TRBD1; clone size: -; J gene: TRBJ1-1; CDR3 DNA: TGTGCCTGGAGGGGACAGGGTCGTACTGAAGCTTTCTTT; CDR3 protein: CAWRGQGRTEAFF
V gene: TRBV23-1; D gene: TRBD1; clone size: -; J gene: TRBJ2-7; CDR3 DNA: TGCGCCAGCAGTCCATTCACCGGGACAGGGCTACACGAGCAGTACTTC; CDR3 protein: CASSPFTGTGLHEQYF
V gene: TRBV4-3; D gene: TRBD1; clone size: few; J gene: TRBJ2-7; CDR3 DNA: TGCGCCAGCAGCCAAGATTGGGGACAGCCTTACGAGCAGTACTTC; CDR3 protein: CASSQDWGQPYEQYF
V gene: TRBV25-1; D gene: TRBD1; clone size: -; J gene: TRBJ1-2; CDR3 DNA: TGTGCCAGCAGCGCCGGACAGGGGGCCCTATATGGCTACACCTTC; CDR3 protein: CASSAGQGALYGYTF
V gene: TRBV5-4; D gene: TRBD1; clone size: few; J gene: TRBJ1-2; CDR3 DNA: TGTGCCAGCAGCTACCGGACAGGGGGCATCTATGGCTACACCTTC; CDR3 protein: CASSYRTGGIYGYTF
V gene: TRBV7-9; D gene: TRBD1; clone size: few; J gene: TRBJ1-2; CDR3 DNA: TGTGCCAGCAGCTCATCGGACAGGAGGGAATATGGCTACACCTTC; CDR3 protein: CASSSSDRREYGYTF
V gene: TRBV5-4; D gene: TRBD1; clone size: few; J gene: TRBJ2-5; CDR3 DNA: TGTGCCAGCAGCCCACAGGGGCAAGAGACCCAGTACTTC; CDR3 protein: CASSPQGQETQYF
V gene: TRBV9; D gene: -; clone size: -; J gene: TRBJ1-4; CDR3 DNA: TGTGCCAGCAGCTCAGGGCCGGGTATAGGCAGCGTGGGTAATGAAAAACTGTTTTTT; CDR3 protein: CASSSGPGIGSVGNEKLFF
V gene: TRBV7-9; D gene: TRBD1; clone size: -; J gene: TRBJ2-7; CDR3 DNA: TGTGCCAGCAGCGGACAGGGGGCATACGAGCAGTACTTC; CDR3 protein: CASSGQGAYEQYF
V gene: TRBV5-1; D gene: -; clone size: -; J gene: TRBJ2-1; CDR3 DNA: TGCGCCAGCAGCTTGTTGGACAGAGACAATGAGCAGTTCTTC; CDR3 protein: CASSLLDRDNEQFF
V gene: TRBV6-6; D gene: -; clone size: few; J gene: TRBJ1-6; CDR3 DNA: TGTGCCAGCAGTTACAGTTGGGGAGATTCACCCCTCCACTTT; CDR3 protein: CASSYSWGDSPLHF
V gene: TRBV19; D gene: -; clone size: -; J gene: TRBJ2-4; CDR3 DNA: TGTGCCAGTCAGGGCCCCCTAGCCAAAAACATTCAGTACTTC; CDR3 protein: CASQGPLAKNIQYF
V gene: TRBV19; D gene: TRBD1; clone size: -; J gene: TRBJ2-1; CDR3 DNA: TGTGCCAGTAGTCGGGACAGGGCCTACAATGAGCAGTTCTTC; CDR3 protein: CASSRDRAYNEQFF
V gene: TRBV18; D gene: -; clone size: once; J gene: TRBJ1-2; CDR3 DNA: TGTGCCAGCTCACCATTCGAGTGGCGGAGAAACTATGGCTACACCTTC; CDR3 protein: CASSPFEWRRNYGYTF
V gene: TRBV18; D gene: TRBD1; clone size: -; J gene: TRBJ1-5; CDR3 DNA: TGTGCCAGCTCACCCTTTGGACAGGCCCGCAATCAGCCCCAGCATTTT; CDR3 protein: CASSPFGQARNQPQHF
V gene: TRBV19; D gene: -; clone size: -; J gene: TRBJ2-5; CDR3 DNA: TGTGCAAGTAGTAGAGAGATACAACAAGAGACCCAGTACTTC; CDR3 protein: CASSREIQQETQYF
V gene: TRBV5-1; D gene: -; clone size: -; J gene: TRBJ1-2; CDR3 DNA: TGCGCCAGCAGCTTGGGGGGCAGGGCCTATGGCTACACCTTC; CDR3 protein: CASSLGGRAYGYTF
V gene: TRBV7-9; D gene: TRBD1; clone size: -; J gene: TRBJ1-1; CDR3 DNA: TGTGCCAGCAGCTTAGACAGGGGATTCACTGAAGCTTTCTTT; CDR3 protein: CASSLDRGFTEAFF
V gene: TRBV2; D gene: TRBD1; clone size: -; J gene: TRBJ2-3; CDR3 DNA: TGTGCCAGCTCGGGACAGATTGACACAGATACGCAGTATTTT; CDR3 protein: CASSGQIDTDTQYF
V gene: TRBV5-1; D gene: TRBD1; clone size: once; J gene: TRBJ2-7; CDR3 DNA: TGCGCCAGCAGCTTGGAAGGACAGGGGGCTAAGGAGTACTTC; CDR3 protein: CASSLEGQGAKEYF
V gene: TRBV15; D gene: TRBD1; clone size: once; J gene: TRBJ2-7; CDR3 DNA: TGTGCCACCAGCAGAGACCGGACAGGGGGCATCAACGAGCAGTACTTC; CDR3 protein: CATSRDRTGGINEQYF
V gene: TRBV6-5; D gene: -; clone size: -; J gene: TRBJ2-2; CDR3 DNA: TGTGCCAGCAGGCTAAGAATCGGGGAGCTGTTTTTT; CDR3 protein: CASRLRIGELFF
V gene: TRBV5-4; D gene: TRBD2; clone size: -; J gene: TRBJ2-2; CDR3 DNA: TGTGCCAGCAGCTTGGTATGGGCGGGGGGTAACACCGGGGAGCTGTTTTTT; CDR3 protein: CASSLVWAGGNTGELFF
V gene: TRBV19; D gene: -; clone size: -; J gene: TRBJ1-5; CDR3 DNA: TGTGCCACAGCGTTTGACAGGTGGAATCAGCCCCAGCATTTT; CDR3 protein: CATAFDRWNQPQHF
V gene: TRBV11-2; D gene: -; clone size: -; J gene: TRBJ1-1; CDR3 DNA: TGTGCCAGCCGGGCCGTAGGGGGAGCCTTAAACACTGAAGCTTTCTTT; CDR3 protein: CASRAVGGALNTEAFF
V gene: TRBV6-6; D gene: -; clone size: -; J gene: TRBJ2-1; CDR3 DNA: TGTGCCAGCAGTTTGTATGGAGAGAGCTCCTACAATGAGCAGTTCTTC; CDR3 protein: CASSLYGESSYNEQFF
V gene: TRBV4-2; D gene: -; clone size: -; J gene: TRBJ2-7; CDR3 DNA: TGTGCCAGCAGCCATCCCACCGGGGAGCAGTACTTC; CDR3 protein: CASSHPTGEQYF
V gene: TRBV27; D gene: -; clone size: medium-sized; J gene: TRBJ2-1; CDR3 DNA: TGTGCCAGCAGTTTAACAGGATACGAGCAGTTCTTC; CDR3 protein: CASSLTGYEQFF
V gene: TRBV19; D gene: TRBD2; clone size: -; J gene: TRBJ2-5; CDR3 DNA: TGTGCCAGTACGACTAGCGGGGGGGAGACCCAGTACTTC; CDR3 protein: CASTTSGGETQYF
V gene: TRBV7-2; D gene: TRBD2; clone size: -; J gene: TRBJ2-1; CDR3 DNA: TGTGCCAGCAGCTTAGCGGGACTAGCGGGGGGGCCCTACAATGAGCAGTTCTTC; CDR3 protein: CASSLAGLAGGPYNEQFF
V gene: TRBV18; D gene: -; clone size: -; J gene: TRBJ2-7; CDR3 DNA: TGTGCCAGCTCACCGGGGGAGGGGGTCGGCTACGAGCAGTACTTC; CDR3 protein: CASSPGEGVGYEQYF
V gene: TRBV7-2; D gene: TRBD1; clone size: -; J gene: TRBJ1-1; CDR3 DNA: TGTGCCAGCAGCCCCCCTGGGACAGCGAACACTGAAGCTTTCTTT; CDR3 protein: CASSPPGTANTEAFF
V gene: TRBV5-1; D gene: TRBD1; clone size: -; J gene: TRBJ2-1; CDR3 DNA: TGCGCCAGCAGCGGACGGACAGGCCCTATCGGCTCCTACAATGAGCAGTTCTTC; CDR3 protein: CASSGRTGPIGSYNEQFF
V gene: TRBV12-5; D gene: TRBD2; clone size: -; J gene: TRBJ2-2; CDR3 DNA: TGTGCTAGTGGTTTGGCCCCGGGGGGGCGAGGAGGGGAGCTGTTTTTT; CDR3 protein: CASGLAPGGRGGELFF
V gene: TRBV6-1; D gene: -; clone size: -; J gene: TRBJ1-2; CDR3 DNA: TGTGCCTTCTCCGACAGGTTTCATGGCTACACCTTC; CDR3 protein: CAFSDRFHGYTF